This T cell receptor beta chain was identified during a study of OX40 agonist ivuxolimab in advanced cancers. Of note for this clone: Its antigen is still unknown.

This CDR3 spans 16 amino acids. The V gene's germline CDR1 is SGHTA and CDR2 FQGNSA. With 2 bases removed from V and 2 bases from J, the gap between germline ends came to 15 bases. Data came from immunoSEQ multiplex PCR; TCRdb stores just in-frame clones and leaves some out. The sample gives fewer than 90,000 clones, about nine tenths of which show up once; roughly 0.79% is in the top ten. Study-wide findings and caveats: There were also nonresponders showing low normalized T-cell clonal expansion.

This TCR was sampled from an adult with an advanced solid tumor such as melanoma, head and neck, liver or kidney cancer. The sequencing here drew on CD4+ or CD8+ T cells sorted from blood, taken in a trial of the OX40 agonist ivuxolimab. This chain connects TRBV7-2 to TRBJ2-5; D is uncertain. The DNA of the CDR3 is TGTGCCAGCAGCTTATCCCTAGGATTGAGGCAAGAGACCCAGTACTTC. It is translated as CASSLSLGLRQETQYF.